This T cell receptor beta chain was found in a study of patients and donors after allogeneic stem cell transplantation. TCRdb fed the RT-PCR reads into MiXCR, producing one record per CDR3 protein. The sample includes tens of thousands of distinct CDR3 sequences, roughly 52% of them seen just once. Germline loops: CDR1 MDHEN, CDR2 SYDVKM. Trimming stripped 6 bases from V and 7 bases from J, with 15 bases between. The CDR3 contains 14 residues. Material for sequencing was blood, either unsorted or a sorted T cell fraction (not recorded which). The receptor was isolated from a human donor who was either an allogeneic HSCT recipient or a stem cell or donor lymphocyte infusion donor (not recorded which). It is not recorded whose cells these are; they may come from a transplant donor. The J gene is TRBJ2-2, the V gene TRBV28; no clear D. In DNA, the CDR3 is TGTGCCAGCAGGGGAATCCCATACATCGGGGAGCTGTTTTTT. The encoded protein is CASRGIPYIGELFF.